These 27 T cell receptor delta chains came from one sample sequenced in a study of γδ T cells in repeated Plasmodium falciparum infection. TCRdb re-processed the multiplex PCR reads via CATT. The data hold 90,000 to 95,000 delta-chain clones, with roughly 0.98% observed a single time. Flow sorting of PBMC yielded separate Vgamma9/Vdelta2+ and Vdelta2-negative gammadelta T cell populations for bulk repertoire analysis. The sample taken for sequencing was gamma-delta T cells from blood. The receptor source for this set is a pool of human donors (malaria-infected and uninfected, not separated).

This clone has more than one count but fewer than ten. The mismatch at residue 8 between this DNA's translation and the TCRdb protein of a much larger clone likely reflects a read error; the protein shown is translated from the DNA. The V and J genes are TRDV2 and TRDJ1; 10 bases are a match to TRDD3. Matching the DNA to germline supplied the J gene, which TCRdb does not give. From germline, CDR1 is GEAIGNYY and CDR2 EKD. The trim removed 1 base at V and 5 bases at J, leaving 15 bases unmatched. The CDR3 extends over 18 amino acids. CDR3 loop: CACDTMGPGDTRADKLIF. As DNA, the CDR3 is TGTGCCTGTGACACGATGGGTCCGGGGGATACGCGGGCAGATAAACTCATCTTT.

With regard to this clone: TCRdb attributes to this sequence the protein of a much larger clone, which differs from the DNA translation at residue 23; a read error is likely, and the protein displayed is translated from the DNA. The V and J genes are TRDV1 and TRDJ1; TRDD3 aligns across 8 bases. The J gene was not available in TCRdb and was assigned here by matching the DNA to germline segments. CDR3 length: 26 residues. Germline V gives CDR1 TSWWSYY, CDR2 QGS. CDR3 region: CALGEAKGLLGTQTILGAVNTDELIF. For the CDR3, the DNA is TGTGCTCTTGGGGAAGCTAAAGGTCTCCTGGGTACACAGACGATACTGGGGGCTGTTAACACCGATGAACTCATCTTT.

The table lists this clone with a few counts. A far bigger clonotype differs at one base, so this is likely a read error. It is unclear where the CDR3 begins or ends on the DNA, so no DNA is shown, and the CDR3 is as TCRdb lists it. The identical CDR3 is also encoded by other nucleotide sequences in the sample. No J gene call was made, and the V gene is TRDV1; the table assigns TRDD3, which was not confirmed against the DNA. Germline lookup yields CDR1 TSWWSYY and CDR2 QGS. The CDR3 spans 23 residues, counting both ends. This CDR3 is CALGELALPNFQFGIRVTDKLIF.

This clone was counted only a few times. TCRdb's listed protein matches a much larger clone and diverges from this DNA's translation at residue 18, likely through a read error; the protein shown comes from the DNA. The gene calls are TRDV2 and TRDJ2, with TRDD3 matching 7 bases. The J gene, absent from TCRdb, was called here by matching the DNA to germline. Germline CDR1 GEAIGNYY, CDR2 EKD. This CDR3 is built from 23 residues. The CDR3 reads CACAKRKLGPGWGFPSLAAQLFF. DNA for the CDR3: TGTGCCTGTGCCAAAAGAAAACTTGGTCCGGGCTGGGGGTTTCCCTCTTTGGCAGCACAACTCTTCTTT.

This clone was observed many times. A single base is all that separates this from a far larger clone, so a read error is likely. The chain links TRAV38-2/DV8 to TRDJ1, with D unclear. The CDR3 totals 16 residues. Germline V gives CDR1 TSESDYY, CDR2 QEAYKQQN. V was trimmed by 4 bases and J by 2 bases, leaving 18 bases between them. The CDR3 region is CAYRGSPRTGTDKLIF. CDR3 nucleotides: TGTGCTTATAGGGGGTCCCCTCGAACCGGGACCGATAAACTCATCTTT.

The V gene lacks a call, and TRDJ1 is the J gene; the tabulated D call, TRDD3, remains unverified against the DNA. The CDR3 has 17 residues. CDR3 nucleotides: TGTGCTATTGGGGAAAGGAAAGAAGAGATATTCACCGATAAACCCATCTTT. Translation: CAIGERKEEIFTDKPIF.

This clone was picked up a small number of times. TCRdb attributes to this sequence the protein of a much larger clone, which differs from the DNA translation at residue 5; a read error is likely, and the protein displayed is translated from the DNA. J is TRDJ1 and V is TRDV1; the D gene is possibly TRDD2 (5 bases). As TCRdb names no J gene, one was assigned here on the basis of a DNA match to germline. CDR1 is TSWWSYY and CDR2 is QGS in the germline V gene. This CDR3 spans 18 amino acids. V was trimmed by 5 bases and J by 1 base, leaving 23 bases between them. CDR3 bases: TGTGCTCTTGGGTACTACCTCTTCCCGTCTTACTTCACCGATAAACTCATCTTT. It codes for CALGYYLFPSYFTDKLIF.

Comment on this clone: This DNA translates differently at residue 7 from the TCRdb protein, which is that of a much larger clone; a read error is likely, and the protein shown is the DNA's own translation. CDR3: CALGEPPDKLIF. The CDR3 bases are TGTGCTCTTGGGGAACCCCCCGATAAACTCATCTTT. The chain has TRDV1 and TRDJ1, with D hard to call. The J gene is not listed in TCRdb, so it was assigned here from a DNA match to germline. There are 12 residues in the CDR3. Trimming removed 1 base at V and 3 bases at J, with 3 bases between. CDR1 and CDR2 from the germline V gene are TSWWSYY and QGS.

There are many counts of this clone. DNA for the CDR3: TGTGCTCTTGGGTCGCCCCGGCCTTCCTACAGACTACTGGGGGACACCACCTTAATTTACACCGATAAACTCATCTTT. This gives the protein CALGSPRPSYRLLGDTTLIYTDKLIF. The V call is TRDV1, the J call TRDJ1, with D perhaps given as TRDD2 or TRDD3 (9 bases each). CDR1 is TSWWSYY and CDR2 is QGS in the germline V gene. The CDR3 extends over 26 amino acids. Trimming cost V 5 bases and J 0 bases, with 46 bases left between them.

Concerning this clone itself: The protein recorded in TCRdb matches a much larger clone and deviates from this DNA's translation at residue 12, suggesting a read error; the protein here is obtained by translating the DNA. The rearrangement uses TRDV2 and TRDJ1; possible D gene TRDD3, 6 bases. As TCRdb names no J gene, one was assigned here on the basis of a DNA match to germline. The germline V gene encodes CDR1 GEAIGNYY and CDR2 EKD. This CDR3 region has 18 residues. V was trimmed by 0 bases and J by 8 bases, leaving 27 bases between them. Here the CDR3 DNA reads TGTGCCTGTGACACCGCGAGATTGTGGGGGCACGATGTCAAAAAACTCATCTTT. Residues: CACDTARLWGHDVKKLIF.

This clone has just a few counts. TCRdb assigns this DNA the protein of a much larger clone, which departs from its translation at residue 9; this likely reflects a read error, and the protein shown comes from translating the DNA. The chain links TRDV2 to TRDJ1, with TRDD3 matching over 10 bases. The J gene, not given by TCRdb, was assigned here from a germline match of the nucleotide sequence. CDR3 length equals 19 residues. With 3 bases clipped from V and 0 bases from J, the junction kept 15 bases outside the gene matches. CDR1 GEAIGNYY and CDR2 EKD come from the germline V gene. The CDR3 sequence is CACDPIPKPGDTDTDKLIF. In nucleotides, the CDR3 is TGTGCCTGTGACCCCATACCCAAACCGGGGGATACGGACACCGATAAACTCATCTTT.

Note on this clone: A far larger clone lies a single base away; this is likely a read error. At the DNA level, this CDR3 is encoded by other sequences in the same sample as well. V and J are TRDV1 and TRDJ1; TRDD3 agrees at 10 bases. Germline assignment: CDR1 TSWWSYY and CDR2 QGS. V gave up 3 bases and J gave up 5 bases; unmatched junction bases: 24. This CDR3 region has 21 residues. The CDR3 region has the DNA TGTGCTCTTGGGGATATAGTTTTCCCCTTACTGGGGGATGGGTCGACTGATAAACTCATCTTT. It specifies CALGDIVFPLLGDGSTDKLIF.

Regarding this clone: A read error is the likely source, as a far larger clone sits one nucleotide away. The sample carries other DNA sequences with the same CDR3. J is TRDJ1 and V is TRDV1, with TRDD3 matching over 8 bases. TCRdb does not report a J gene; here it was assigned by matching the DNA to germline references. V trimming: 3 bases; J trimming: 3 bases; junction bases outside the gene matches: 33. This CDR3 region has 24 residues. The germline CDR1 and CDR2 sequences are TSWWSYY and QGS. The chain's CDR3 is CALGETSALLRSGDREEGSDKLIF. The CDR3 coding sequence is TGTGCTCTTGGGGAGACAAGCGCCCTCCTACGTTCGGGGGATAGGGAGGAAGGTTCCGATAAACTCATCTTT.

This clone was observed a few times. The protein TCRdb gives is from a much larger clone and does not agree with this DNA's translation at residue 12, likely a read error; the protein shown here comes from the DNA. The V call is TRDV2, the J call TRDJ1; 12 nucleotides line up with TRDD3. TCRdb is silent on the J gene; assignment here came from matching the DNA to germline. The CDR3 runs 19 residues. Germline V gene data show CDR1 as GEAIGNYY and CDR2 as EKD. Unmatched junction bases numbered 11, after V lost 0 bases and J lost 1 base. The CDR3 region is CACDTLPPGGYESTDKLIF. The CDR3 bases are TGTGCCTGTGACACCCTGCCTCCTGGGGGATACGAAAGCACCGATAAACTCATCTTT.

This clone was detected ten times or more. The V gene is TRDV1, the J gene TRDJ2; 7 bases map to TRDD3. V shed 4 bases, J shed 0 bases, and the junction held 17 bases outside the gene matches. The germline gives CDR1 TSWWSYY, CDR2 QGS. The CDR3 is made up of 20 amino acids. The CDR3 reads CALGGPLKDTPATLTAQLFF. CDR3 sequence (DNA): TGTGCTCTTGGGGGTCCGTTGAAGGATACGCCGGCGACTTTGACAGCACAACTCTTCTTT.

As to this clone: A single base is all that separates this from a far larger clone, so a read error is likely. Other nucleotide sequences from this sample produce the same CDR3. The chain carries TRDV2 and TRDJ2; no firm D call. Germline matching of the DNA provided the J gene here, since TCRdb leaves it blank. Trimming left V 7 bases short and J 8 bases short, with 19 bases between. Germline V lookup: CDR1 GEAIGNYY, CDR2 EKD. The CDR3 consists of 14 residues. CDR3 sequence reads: CACDPLSGAAQLFF. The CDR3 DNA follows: TGTGCCTGCGACCCTCTCAGCGGCGCGGCACAACTCTTCTTT.

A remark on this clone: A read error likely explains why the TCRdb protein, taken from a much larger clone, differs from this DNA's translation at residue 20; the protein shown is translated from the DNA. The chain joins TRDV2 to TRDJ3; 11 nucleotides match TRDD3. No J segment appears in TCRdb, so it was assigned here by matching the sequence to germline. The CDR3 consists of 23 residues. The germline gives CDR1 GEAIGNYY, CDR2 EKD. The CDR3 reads CACDTEGGGYASRSSWDTRKMFF. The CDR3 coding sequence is TGTGCCTGTGACACCGAGGGTGGGGGATACGCATCCCGAAGCTCCTGGGACACCCGAAAGATGTTTTTC.

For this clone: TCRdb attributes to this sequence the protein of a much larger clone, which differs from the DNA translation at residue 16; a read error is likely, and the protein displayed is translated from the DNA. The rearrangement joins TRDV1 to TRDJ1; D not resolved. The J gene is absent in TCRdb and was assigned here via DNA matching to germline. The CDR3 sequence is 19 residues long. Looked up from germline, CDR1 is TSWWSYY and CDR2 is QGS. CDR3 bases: TGTGCTCTTGGGGGAAGACTTAAAAAGTCCCTCCGGTACACCGATGAACTCATCTTT. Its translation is CALGGRLKKSLRYTDELIF.

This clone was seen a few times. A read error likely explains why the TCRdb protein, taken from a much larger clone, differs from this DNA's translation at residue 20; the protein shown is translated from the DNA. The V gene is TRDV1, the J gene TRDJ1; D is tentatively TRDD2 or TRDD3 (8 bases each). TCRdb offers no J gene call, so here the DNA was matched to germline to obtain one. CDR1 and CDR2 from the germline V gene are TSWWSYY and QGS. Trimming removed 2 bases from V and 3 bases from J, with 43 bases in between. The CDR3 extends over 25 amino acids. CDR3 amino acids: CALGEGDFLRDPWGKSTRGADKLIF. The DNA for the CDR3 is TGTGCTCTTGGGGAAGGGGACTTCCTACGTGACCCCTGGGGGAAGTCGACCCGAGGCGCCGATAAACTCATCTTT.

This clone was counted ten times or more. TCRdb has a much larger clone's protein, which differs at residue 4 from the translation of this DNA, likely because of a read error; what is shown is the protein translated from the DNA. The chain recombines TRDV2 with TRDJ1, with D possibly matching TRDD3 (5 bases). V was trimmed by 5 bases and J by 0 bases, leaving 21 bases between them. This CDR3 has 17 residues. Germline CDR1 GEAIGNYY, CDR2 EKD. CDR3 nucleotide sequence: TGTGCCTGTGGCCCTGTCTTATGGGGAACCTACACCGATAAACTCATCTTT. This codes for CACGPVLWGTYTDKLIF.

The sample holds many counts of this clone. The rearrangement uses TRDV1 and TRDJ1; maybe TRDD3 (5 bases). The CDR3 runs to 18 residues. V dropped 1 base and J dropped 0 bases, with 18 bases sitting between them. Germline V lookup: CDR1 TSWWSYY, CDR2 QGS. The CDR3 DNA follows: TGTGCTCTTGGGGAACAAGATGGGATGATGGGGTACACCGATAAACTCATCTTT. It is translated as CALGEQDGMMGYTDKLIF.

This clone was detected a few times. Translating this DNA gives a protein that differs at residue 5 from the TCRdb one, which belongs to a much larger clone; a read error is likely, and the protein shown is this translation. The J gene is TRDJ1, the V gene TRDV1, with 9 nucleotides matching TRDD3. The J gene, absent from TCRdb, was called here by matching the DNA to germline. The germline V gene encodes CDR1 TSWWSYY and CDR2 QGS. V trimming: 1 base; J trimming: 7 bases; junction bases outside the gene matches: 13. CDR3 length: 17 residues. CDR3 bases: TGTGCTCTTGGGGAACCTTCCTTGTGGGGGATAAAGGCTAAACTCATCTTT. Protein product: CALGEPSLWGIKAKLIF.

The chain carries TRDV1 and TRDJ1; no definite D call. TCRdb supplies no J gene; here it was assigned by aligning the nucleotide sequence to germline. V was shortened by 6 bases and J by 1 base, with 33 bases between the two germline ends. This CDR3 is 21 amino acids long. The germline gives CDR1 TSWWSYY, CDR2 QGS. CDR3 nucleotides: TGTGCTCTTGGTTGGAAGGTATTATCGTGGCCGAGCGCCATAGGCACCGATAAACTCATCTTT. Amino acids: CALGWKVLSWPSAIGTDKLIF.

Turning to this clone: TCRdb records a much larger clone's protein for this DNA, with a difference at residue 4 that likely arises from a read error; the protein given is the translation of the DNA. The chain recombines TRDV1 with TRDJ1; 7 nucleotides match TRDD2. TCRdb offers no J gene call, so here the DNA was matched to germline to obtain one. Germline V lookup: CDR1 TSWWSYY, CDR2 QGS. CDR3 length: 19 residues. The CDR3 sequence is CALREGYSYLYPQRDKLIF. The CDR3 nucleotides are TGTGCTCTTAGGGAAGGCTATTCCTACCTTTACCCGCAACGCGATAAACTCATCTTT.

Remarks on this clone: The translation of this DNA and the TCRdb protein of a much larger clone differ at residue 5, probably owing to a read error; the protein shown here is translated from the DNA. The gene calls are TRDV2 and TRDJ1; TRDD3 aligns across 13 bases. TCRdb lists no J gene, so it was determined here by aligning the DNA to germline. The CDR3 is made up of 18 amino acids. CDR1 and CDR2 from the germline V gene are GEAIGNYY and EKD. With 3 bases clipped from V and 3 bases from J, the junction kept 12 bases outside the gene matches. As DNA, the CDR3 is TGTGCCTGTGACGCCGTGACTACTGGGGGATACGGGGCCGATAAACTCATCTTT. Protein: CACDAVTTGGYGADKLIF.

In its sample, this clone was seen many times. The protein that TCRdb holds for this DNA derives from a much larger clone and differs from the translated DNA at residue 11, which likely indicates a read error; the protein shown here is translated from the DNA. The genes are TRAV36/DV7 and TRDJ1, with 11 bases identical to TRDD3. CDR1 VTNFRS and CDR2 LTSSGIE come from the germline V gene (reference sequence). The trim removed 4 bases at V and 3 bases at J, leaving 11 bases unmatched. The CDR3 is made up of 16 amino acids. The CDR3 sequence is CAVSNTGGYYADKLIF. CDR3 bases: TGTGCTGTGTCCAATACTGGGGGATATTACGCCGATAAACTCATCTTT.

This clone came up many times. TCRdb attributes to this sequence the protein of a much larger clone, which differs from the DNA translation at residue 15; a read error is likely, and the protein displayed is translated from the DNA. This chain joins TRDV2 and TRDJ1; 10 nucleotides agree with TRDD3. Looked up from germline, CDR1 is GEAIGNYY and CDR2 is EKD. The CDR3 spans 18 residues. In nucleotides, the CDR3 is TGTGCCTGTGACAAGGGGGATACGGCCACATCGCAGACCGATGAACTCATCTTT. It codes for CACDKGDTATSQTDELIF.